This T cell receptor (beta chain) was sequenced during a study of blood T cells in healthy people across ages. Whole-study results and caveats: Older age coincided with a roughly linear decline in TCR beta diversity per million T cells.

CDR1 is DFQATT, CDR2 SNEGSKA, per germline (reference sequence). Trimming shortened V by 1 base and J by 10 bases, and 17 bases separated the two germline ends. This CDR3 region has 14 residues. Alongside a J-beta primer mix, a sample-barcoded 5' primer served in a second PCR lasting roughly 7 to 11 cycles. Through a template-switch adaptor with 12 random nucleotides, each cDNA molecule received a tag. Every individual sample yielded 2.5 million or more paired-end reads (each containing CDR3). MiXCR, applied by TCRdb to the 5' RACE reads, yields one record per CDR3 protein. In the table there are some 1.5 million distinct CDR3 sequences, roughly 43% of which are singletons. As regards this clonotype: Its antigen remains unidentified.

The receptor was isolated from a woman between 18 and 29 years old in good health. The sequencing input was blood. The chain uses TRBV20-1 and TRBJ1-5; D is possibly TRBD1 (6 bases). CDR3 coding DNA: TGCAGTGCTAGAGTAAACAGGGTGGGCGAACCCCAGCATTTT. Translation: CSARVNRVGEPQHF.